This T cell receptor beta chain originates from a study of blood T cell repertoires in COVID-19. Study overall: Samples of COVID-19 (acute and convalescent) were obtained from the United States, Italy and Spain. T cells, B-cell-depleted T cells, or PBMCs supplied cDNA or gDNA.

Germline CDR1 reads KGHDR; CDR2 reads SFDVKD. This CDR3 comprises 15 residues. V lost 5 bases to trimming and J lost 8 bases; unmatched junction nucleotides: 11. Original processing notes: How many nucleated cells were present was estimated from reference gene primer amplification. Libraries were prepared by immunoSEQ multiplex PCR; TCRdb keeps only in-frame clonotypes and omits some of them. That table furnishes V, J and clone size, whereas the DNA furnished D and trimming. The repertoire holds more than 250,000 clones, with roughly 84% as singletons. This rearrangement joins TRBV24-1 to TRBJ2-1; 7 positions match TRBD2. The receptor was isolated from a man aged 50-59 years with active or convalescent COVID-19. Sample: peripheral blood. CDR3 residues: CATSGAGRGSYEQFF. The CDR3 DNA sequence: TGTGCCACCAGTGGGGCAGGGAGGGGATCATATGAGCAGTTCTTC.